This T cell receptor beta chain was found in a study of cytomegalovirus exposure and HLA in healthy donors. Notes on this clone: The antigen is not known.

Looked up from germline, CDR1 is SGHRS and CDR2 is YFSETQ. V dropped 5 bases and J dropped 1 base, with 15 bases sitting between them. This CDR3 contains 16 residues. The PCR contained 60 Vbeta and 13 Jbeta primers. Assay used: immunoSEQ multiplex PCR; TCRdb lists only in-frame clones, some missing. In the table there are 130,000 to 150,000 clones, roughly 76% of which are singletons. Overall study findings and caveats: Highest at DRB1 and lowest at HLA-C, TCR association rates differed among HLA loci in a later analysis. A later analysis linked a missense variant in DCLRE1C to the trimming of TCR beta V and J genes. Earlier analysis looked at TCR beta V segments, and most were productive about 87% or about 30% of the time.

This clonotype originated in a woman in her thirties in good health and CMV-seronegative. The V gene is TRBV5-1, the J gene TRBJ2-2; a possible D gene is TRBD2 (5 bases). Sample: PBMCs. The CDR3 coding sequence is TGCGCCAGCAGAATCGCCGCGGGTCTGAACACCGGGGAGCTGTTTTTT. Protein product: CASRIAAGLNTGELFF.